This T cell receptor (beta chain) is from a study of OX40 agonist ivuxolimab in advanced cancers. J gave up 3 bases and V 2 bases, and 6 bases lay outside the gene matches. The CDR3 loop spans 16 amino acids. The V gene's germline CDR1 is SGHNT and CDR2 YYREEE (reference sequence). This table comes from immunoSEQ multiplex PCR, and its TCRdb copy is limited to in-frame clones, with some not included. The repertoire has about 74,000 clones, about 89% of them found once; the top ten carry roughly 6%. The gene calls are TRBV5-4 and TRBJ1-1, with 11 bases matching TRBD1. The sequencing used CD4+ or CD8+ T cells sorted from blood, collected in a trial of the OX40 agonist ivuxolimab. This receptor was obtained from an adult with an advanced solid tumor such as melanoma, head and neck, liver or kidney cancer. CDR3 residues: CASSFLPGQGDTEAFF. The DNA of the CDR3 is TGTGCCAGCAGCTTCCTACCGGGACAGGGGGACACTGAAGCTTTCTTT.